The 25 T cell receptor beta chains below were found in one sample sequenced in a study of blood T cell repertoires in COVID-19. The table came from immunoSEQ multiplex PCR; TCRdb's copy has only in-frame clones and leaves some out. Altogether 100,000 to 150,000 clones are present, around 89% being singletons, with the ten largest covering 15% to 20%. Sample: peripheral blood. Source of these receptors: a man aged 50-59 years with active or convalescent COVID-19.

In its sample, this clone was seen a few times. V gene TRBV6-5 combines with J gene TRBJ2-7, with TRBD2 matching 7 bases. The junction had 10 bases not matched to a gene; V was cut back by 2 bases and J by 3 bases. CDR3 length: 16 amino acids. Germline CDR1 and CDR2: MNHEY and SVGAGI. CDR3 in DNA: TGTGCCAGCAGTTACACAACCCCGGGAGGAGGCTACGAGCAGTACTTC. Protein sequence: CASSYTTPGGGYEQYF.

The CDR3 sequence: CASSPKAQAVYGYTF. DNA of the CDR3: TGTGCCAGCTCACCAAAGGCCCAGGCCGTCTATGGCTACACCTTC. The chain couples TRBV18 to TRBJ1-2; D unclear. The CDR3 consists of 15 residues. Trimming left V 2 bases short and J 4 bases short, with 14 bases between. The V gene's germline CDR1 is KGHSH and CDR2 LQKENI.

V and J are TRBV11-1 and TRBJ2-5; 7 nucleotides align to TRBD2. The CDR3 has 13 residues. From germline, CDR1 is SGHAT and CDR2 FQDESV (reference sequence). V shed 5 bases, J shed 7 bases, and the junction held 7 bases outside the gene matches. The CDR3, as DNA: TGTGCCAGCAGCACCGTCAGGGAGGGGACCCAGTACTTC. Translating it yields CASSTVREGTQYF.

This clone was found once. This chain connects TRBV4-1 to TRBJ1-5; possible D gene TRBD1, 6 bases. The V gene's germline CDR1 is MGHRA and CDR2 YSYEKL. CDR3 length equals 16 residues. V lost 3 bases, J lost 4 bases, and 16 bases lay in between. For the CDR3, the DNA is TGCGCCAGCAGCCAGATTCCAGGGGCCGTGAATCAGCCCCAGCATTTT. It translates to CASSQIPGAVNQPQHF.

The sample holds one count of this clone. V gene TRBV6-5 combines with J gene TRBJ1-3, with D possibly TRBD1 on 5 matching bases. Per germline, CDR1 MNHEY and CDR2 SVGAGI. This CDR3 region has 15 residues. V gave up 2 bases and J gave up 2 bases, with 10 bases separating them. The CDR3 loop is CASSYRGGAGNTIYF. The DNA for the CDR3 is TGTGCCAGCAGTTACCGGGGGGGGGCTGGAAACACCATATATTTT.

CDR3 coding DNA: TGTGCCAGCAGCTCCCACGGGACAGGGGATCATGGCTACACCTTC. This codes for CASSSHGTGDHGYTF. This chain uses TRBV11-2 with TRBJ1-2, with 10 positions matching TRBD1. Germline-derived CDR1 and CDR2 are SGHAT and FQNNGV. V lost 4 bases to trimming and J lost 6 bases; unmatched junction nucleotides: 8. This CDR3 has 15 residues.

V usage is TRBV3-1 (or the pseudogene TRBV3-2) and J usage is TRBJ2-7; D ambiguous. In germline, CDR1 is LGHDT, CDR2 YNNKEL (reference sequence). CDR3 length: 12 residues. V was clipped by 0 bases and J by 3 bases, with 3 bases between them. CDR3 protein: CASSQDRYEQYF. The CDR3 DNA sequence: TGTGCCAGCAGCCAAGATCGCTACGAGCAGTACTTC.

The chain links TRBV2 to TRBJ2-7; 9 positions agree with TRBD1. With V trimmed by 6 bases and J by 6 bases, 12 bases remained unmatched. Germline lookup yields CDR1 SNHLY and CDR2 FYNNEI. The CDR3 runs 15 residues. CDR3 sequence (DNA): TGTGCCAGCAGACCCGGGACAGGGCCGAGATCCGAGCAGTACTTC. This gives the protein CASRPGTGPRSEQYF.

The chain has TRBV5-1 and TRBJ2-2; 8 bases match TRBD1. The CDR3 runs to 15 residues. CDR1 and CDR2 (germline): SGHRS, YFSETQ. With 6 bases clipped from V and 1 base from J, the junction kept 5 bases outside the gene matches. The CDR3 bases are TGCGCCAGCACTCCGGGACAGGAGAACACCGGGGAGCTGTTTTTT. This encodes CASTPGQENTGELFF.

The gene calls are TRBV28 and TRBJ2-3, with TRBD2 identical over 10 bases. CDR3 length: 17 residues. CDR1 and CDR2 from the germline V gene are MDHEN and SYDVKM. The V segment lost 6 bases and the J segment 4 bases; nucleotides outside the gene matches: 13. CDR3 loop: CASSDTSGIRLADTQYF. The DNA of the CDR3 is TGTGCCAGCAGCGACACTAGCGGGATAAGGTTAGCAGATACGCAGTATTTT.

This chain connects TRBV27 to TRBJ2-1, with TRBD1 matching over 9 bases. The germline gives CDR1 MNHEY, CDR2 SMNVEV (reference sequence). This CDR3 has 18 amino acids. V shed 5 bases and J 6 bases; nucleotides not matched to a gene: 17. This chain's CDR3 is CASSKQPTGTGFVNEQFF. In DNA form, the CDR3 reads TGTGCCAGCAGTAAACAACCAACCGGGACAGGGTTCGTCAATGAGCAGTTCTTC.

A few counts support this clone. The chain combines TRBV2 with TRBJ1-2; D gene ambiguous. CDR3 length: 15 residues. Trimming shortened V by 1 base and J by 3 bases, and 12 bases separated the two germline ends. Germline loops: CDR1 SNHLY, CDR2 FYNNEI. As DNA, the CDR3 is TGTGCCAGCAGTGAAGGGACCGGGAGGGACTATGGCTACACCTTC. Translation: CASSEGTGRDYGYTF.

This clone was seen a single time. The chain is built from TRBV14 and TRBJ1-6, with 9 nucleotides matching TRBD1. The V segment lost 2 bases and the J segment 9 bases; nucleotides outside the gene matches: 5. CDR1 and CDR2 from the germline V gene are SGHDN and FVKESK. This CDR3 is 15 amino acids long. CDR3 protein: CASSQKDRGGSPLHF. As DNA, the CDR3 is TGTGCCAGCAGCCAAAAGGACAGGGGCGGTTCACCCCTCCACTTT.

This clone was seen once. The CDR3 spells CASSATGGTGNTIYF. The CDR3 DNA reads as TGTGCCAGCAGTGCGACAGGGGGCACAGGAAACACCATATATTTT. The V gene is TRBV6-4, the J gene TRBJ1-3; TRBD1 matches 10 bases. Per germline, CDR1 MRHNA and CDR2 SNTAGT. The CDR3 covers 15 residues. V lost 4 bases to trimming and J lost 4 bases; unmatched junction nucleotides: 4.

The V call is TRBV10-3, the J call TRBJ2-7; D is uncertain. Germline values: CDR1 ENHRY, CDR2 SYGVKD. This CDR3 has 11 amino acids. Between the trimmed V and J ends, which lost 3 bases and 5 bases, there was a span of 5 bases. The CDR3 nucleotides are TGTGCCATCAGTGAAAGCCACGAGCAGTACTTC. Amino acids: CAISESHEQYF.

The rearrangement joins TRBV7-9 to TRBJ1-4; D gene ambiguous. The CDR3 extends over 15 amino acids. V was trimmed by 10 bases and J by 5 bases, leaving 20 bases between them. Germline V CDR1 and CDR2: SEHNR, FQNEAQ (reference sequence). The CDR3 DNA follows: TGTGCCATCCCACTCAACAGACCCCAAAATGAAAAACTGTTTTTT. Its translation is CAIPLNRPQNEKLFF.

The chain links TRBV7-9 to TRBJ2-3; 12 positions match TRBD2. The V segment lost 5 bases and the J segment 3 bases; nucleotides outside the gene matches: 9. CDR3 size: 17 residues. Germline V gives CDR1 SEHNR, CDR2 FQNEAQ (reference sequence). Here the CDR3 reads CASSKWTSGDGTDTQYF. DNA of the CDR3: TGTGCCAGCAGCAAATGGACTAGCGGGGACGGAACAGATACGCAGTATTTT.

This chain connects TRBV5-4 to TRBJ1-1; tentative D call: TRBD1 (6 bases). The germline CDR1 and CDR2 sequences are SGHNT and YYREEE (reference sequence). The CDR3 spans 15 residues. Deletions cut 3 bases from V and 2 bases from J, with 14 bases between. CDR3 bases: TGTGCCAGCAGCTCACGGACAGCGAGTAACACTGAAGCTTTCTTT. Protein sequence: CASSSRTASNTEAFF.

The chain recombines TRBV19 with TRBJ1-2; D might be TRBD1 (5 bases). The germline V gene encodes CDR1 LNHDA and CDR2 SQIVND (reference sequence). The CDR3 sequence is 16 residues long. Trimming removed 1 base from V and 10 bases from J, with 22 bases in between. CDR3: CASSIGGAQSYAVYTF. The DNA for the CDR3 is TGTGCCAGTAGTATAGGGGGCGCACAGAGCTATGCTGTCTACACCTTC.

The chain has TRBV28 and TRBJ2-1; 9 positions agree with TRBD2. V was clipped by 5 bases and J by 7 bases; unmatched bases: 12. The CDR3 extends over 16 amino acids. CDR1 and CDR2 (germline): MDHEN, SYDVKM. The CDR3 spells CASSTLGVAGGNEQFF. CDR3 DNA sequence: TGTGCCAGCAGTACCCTGGGAGTTGCGGGGGGGAATGAGCAGTTCTTC.

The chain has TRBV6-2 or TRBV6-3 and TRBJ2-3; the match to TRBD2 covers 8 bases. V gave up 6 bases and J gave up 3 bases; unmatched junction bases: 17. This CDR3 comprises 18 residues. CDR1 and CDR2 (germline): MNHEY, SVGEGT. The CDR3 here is CASSDKPPGTRKTDTQYF. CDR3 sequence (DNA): TGTGCCAGCAGCGATAAACCACCCGGGACTAGAAAGACAGATACGCAGTATTTT.

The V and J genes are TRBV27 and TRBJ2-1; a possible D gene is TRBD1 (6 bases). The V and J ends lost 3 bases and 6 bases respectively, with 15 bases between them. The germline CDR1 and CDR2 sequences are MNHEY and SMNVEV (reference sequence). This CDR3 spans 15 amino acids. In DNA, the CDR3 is TGTGCCAGCAGTTTCCAGGGGATCCTGACCAATGAGCAGTTCTTC. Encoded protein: CASSFQGILTNEQFF.

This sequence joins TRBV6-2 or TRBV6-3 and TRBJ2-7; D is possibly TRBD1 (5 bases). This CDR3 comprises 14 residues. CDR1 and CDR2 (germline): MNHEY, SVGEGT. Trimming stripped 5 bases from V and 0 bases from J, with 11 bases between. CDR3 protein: CASSLRAVSYEQYF. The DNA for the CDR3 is TGTGCCAGCAGTCTCAGGGCGGTCTCCTACGAGCAGTACTTC.

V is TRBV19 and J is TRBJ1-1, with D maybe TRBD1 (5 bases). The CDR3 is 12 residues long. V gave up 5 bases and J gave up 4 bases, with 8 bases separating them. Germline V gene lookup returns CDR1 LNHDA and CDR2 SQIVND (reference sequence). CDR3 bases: TGTGCCAGTAGTCGGGGGGGCACTGAAGCTTTCTTT. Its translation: CASSRGGTEAFF.

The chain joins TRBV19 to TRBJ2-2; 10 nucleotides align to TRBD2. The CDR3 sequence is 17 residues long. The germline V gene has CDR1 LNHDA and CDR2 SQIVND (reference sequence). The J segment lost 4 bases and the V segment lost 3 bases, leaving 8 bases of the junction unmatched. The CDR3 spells CASSILAGVPSTGELFF. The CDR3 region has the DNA TGTGCCAGTAGTATTCTAGCGGGGGTCCCCAGCACCGGGGAGCTGTTTTTT.